A selection of T cell receptor beta chains follows, all from one sample in a study of response to subunit inactivated influenza vaccine. Each CDR3 protein gets one entry after TCRdb re-called the RT-PCR reads with MiXCR. The sample has roughly 780,000 distinct CDR3 sequences, about 18% seen once. The sequencing used PBMCs from blood, collected about 5 days after vaccination. These receptors all come from a man aged 50 to 60 who received an inactivated influenza vaccine. Each CDR3 is given with its conserved first and last residue. Fields, in order: D gene, clone size, J gene, V gene, CDR3 protein, CDR3 DNA. D genes are given only for firm matches. Rows may omit the clone size; those that give it use once, few, many or a size class.

D gene: TRBD2
clone size: -
J gene: TRBJ2-5
V gene: TRBV20-1
CDR3 protein: CSARDRNAGGLQETQYF
CDR3 DNA: TGCAGTGCTAGAGATAGGAACGCGGGGGGTCTACAAGAGACCCAGTACTTC

D gene: -
clone size: -
J gene: TRBJ1-6
V gene: TRBV6-1
CDR3 protein: CASSEAPSRGSPLHF
CDR3 DNA: TGTGCCAGCAGTGAAGCGCCCTCCAGGGGTTCACCCCTCCACTTT

D gene: -
clone size: -
J gene: TRBJ2-2
V gene: TRBV19
CDR3 protein: CASSLTGWGTGELFF
CDR3 DNA: TGTGCCAGTAGTCTTACGGGGTGGGGAACCGGGGAGCTGTTTTTT

D gene: -
clone size: -
J gene: TRBJ1-5
V gene: TRBV7-2
CDR3 protein: CASSFTSIQPQHF
CDR3 DNA: TGTGCCAGCAGCTTCACTAGTATTCAGCCCCAGCATTTT

D gene: TRBD2
clone size: few
J gene: TRBJ2-6
V gene: TRBV10-3
CDR3 protein: CAISEAGRTSGALGGANVLTF
CDR3 DNA: TGTGCCATCAGTGAAGCCGGGAGGACTAGCGGGGCCTTAGGCGGGGCCAACGTCCTGACTTTC

D gene: -
clone size: few
J gene: TRBJ1-3
V gene: TRBV20-1
CDR3 protein: CSARDWTAGNTIYF
CDR3 DNA: TGCAGTGCTAGAGATTGGACAGCTGGAAACACCATATATTTT

D gene: TRBD1
clone size: -
J gene: TRBJ2-2
V gene: TRBV6-2/TRBV6-3
CDR3 protein: CASSFPGGMSGELFF
CDR3 DNA: TGTGCCAGCAGTTTTCCAGGGGGCATGTCCGGGGAGCTGTTTTTT

D gene: -
clone size: few
J gene: TRBJ1-6
V gene: TRBV27
CDR3 protein: CASSLSSWGRESPLHF
CDR3 DNA: TGTGCCAGCAGTTTATCTTCCTGGGGGCGCGAATCACCCCTCCACTTT

D gene: TRBD2
clone size: few
J gene: TRBJ2-5
V gene: TRBV7-8
CDR3 protein: CASSFSTSGGANIKETQYF
CDR3 DNA: TGTGCCAGCAGCTTCTCGACTAGCGGGGGGGCCAATATTAAGGAGACCCAGTACTTC

D gene: TRBD2
clone size: -
J gene: TRBJ2-7
V gene: TRBV20-1
CDR3 protein: CSVVRLAGTGEQYF
CDR3 DNA: TGCAGTGTTGTAAGACTAGCGGGAACGGGCGAGCAGTACTTC

D gene: -
clone size: -
J gene: TRBJ1-2
V gene: TRBV27
CDR3 protein: CASSLVPNYGYTF
CDR3 DNA: TGTGCCAGCAGTTTAGTCCCTAACTATGGCTACACCTTC

D gene: -
clone size: -
J gene: TRBJ1-5
V gene: TRBV10-2
CDR3 protein: CASSEFGTRHSNQPQHF
CDR3 DNA: TGCGCCAGCAGTGAGTTTGGGACTCGACATAGCAATCAGCCCCAGCATTTT

D gene: -
clone size: -
J gene: TRBJ2-7
V gene: TRBV12-3/TRBV12-4
CDR3 protein: CASTARNSYEQYF
CDR3 DNA: TGTGCCAGCACCGCACGGAACTCCTACGAGCAGTACTTC

D gene: -
clone size: few
J gene: TRBJ2-3
V gene: TRBV7-9
CDR3 protein: CASSSKRNTDTQYF
CDR3 DNA: TGTGCCAGCAGCTCGAAGCGTAACACAGATACGCAGTATTTT

D gene: TRBD1
clone size: few
J gene: TRBJ1-6
V gene: TRBV12-3/TRBV12-4
CDR3 protein: CASSFRDRVGSPLHF
CDR3 DNA: TGTGCCAGCAGTTTCCGGGACAGGGTCGGTTCACCCCTCCACTTT

D gene: -
clone size: many
J gene: TRBJ1-5
V gene: TRBV7-8
CDR3 protein: CASSLLAGRNQPQHF
CDR3 DNA: TGTGCCAGCAGCCTCCTGGCAGGCCGCAATCAGCCCCAGCATTTT

D gene: TRBD1
clone size: many
J gene: TRBJ2-7
V gene: TRBV20-1
CDR3 protein: CSARDLRGNEQYF
CDR3 DNA: TGCAGTGCTAGAGATCTCAGGGGGAACGAGCAGTACTTC

D gene: -
clone size: -
J gene: TRBJ1-2
V gene: TRBV7-2
CDR3 protein: CASSLAQCRAPRGYTF
CDR3 DNA: TGTGCCAGCAGCTTAGCACAGTGTAGGGCTCCTAGAGGCTACACCTTC

D gene: -
clone size: -
J gene: TRBJ1-5
V gene: TRBV6-5
CDR3 protein: CASSYFGQTSNQPQHF
CDR3 DNA: TGTGCCAGCAGTTACTTCGGACAGACTAGCAATCAGCCCCAGCATTTT

D gene: TRBD1
clone size: -
J gene: TRBJ2-3
V gene: TRBV9
CDR3 protein: CASSVLGQGTDTQYF
CDR3 DNA: TGTGCCAGCAGCGTATTGGGACAGGGCACAGATACGCAGTATTTT

D gene: TRBD2
clone size: -
J gene: TRBJ2-7
V gene: TRBV28
CDR3 protein: CASRSSGTYEQYF
CDR3 DNA: TGTGCCAGCCGATCTAGCGGCACCTACGAGCAGTACTTC

D gene: TRBD2
clone size: few
J gene: TRBJ2-5
V gene: TRBV29-1
CDR3 protein: CSVAGGSEETQYF
CDR3 DNA: TGCAGCGTTGCGGGCGGGAGTGAAGAGACCCAGTACTTC

D gene: -
clone size: -
J gene: TRBJ2-2
V gene: TRBV5-1
CDR3 protein: CASSSLVPGELFF
CDR3 DNA: TGCGCCAGCAGCTCGTTAGTTCCCGGGGAGCTGTTTTTT

D gene: TRBD2
clone size: few
J gene: TRBJ2-1
V gene: TRBV5-6
CDR3 protein: CASSGASGGAGEQFF
CDR3 DNA: TGTGCCAGCAGCGGTGCTAGCGGGGGGGCCGGTGAGCAGTTCTTC

D gene: TRBD2
clone size: -
J gene: TRBJ2-3
V gene: TRBV11-2
CDR3 protein: CASSRTSGSLTDTQYF
CDR3 DNA: TGTGCCAGCAGTCGGACTAGCGGGAGTCTCACAGATACGCAGTATTTT

D gene: -
clone size: many
J gene: TRBJ2-7
V gene: TRBV5-1
CDR3 protein: CASSLAGGGGYEQYF
CDR3 DNA: TGCGCCAGCAGCTTGGCGGGTGGCGGAGGATACGAGCAGTACTTC

D gene: TRBD2
clone size: -
J gene: TRBJ2-7
V gene: TRBV9
CDR3 protein: CASSVEVAGGSYEQYF
CDR3 DNA: TGTGCCAGCAGCGTAGAGGTAGCGGGGGGCTCCTACGAGCAGTACTTC

D gene: TRBD2
clone size: many
J gene: TRBJ2-5
V gene: TRBV4-3
CDR3 protein: CASSQIWSGEETQYF
CDR3 DNA: TGCGCCAGCAGCCAAATATGGAGCGGGGAAGAGACCCAGTACTTC

D gene: TRBD2
clone size: few
J gene: TRBJ2-5
V gene: TRBV20-1
CDR3 protein: CSARDLLLAGGPYQETQYF
CDR3 DNA: TGCAGTGCTAGAGATCTATTGCTAGCGGGGGGGCCGTACCAAGAGACCCAGTACTTC